Presented here are 19 T cell receptor beta chains from one specimen sequenced in a study of blood T cells in healthy people across ages. For the second PCR, which ran for about 7 to 11 cycles, a sample-barcoded 5' primer and a J-beta primer mix were used. MiXCR, applied by TCRdb to the 5' RACE reads, yields one record per CDR3 protein. The sample yields roughly 1,500,000 distinct CDR3 sequences, almost 35% seen once. The sample was blood. These receptors were obtained from a woman in her 30s in good health.

The chain carries TRBV14 and TRBJ2-1; the match to TRBD2 covers 7 bases. Germline assignment: CDR1 SGHDN and CDR2 FVKESK. There are 20 residues in the CDR3. V lost 1 base, J lost 6 bases, and 21 bases stayed unmatched. CDR3 sequence: CASSQGVRLPWREMVNEQFF. The CDR3 coding sequence is TGTGCCAGCAGCCAAGGTGTCCGGCTCCCTTGGCGGGAGATGGTCAATGAGCAGTTCTTC.

The chain carries TRBV4-1 and TRBJ1-5, with D perhaps matching TRBD1 (5 bases). Per the germline V gene, CDR1 is MGHRA and CDR2 is YSYEKL. Trimming took 0 bases from V and 9 from J, leaving 12 bases between them. The CDR3 extends over 14 amino acids. CDR3 region: CASSQERGGMPQHF. In DNA, the CDR3 is TGCGCCAGCAGCCAAGAGAGGGGCGGAATGCCCCAGCATTTT.

The chain couples TRBV2 to TRBJ2-2; the D is unclear. The CDR3 consists of 17 residues. Trimming took 3 bases from V and 1 from J, leaving 15 bases between them. Germline V gives CDR1 SNHLY, CDR2 FYNNEI. The CDR3 bases are TGTGCCAGCAGTGAGTATGGGCCAGCGAGGAACACCGGGGAGCTGTTTTTT. Translating gives CASSEYGPARNTGELFF.

This clonotype was observed a few times. One end of the junction varies from germline; a read error may be responsible. This chain uses TRBV29-1 with TRBJ2-1, with D tentatively TRBD1 or TRBD2 (5 bases each). The CDR3 extends over 12 amino acids. CDR1 and CDR2 from the germline V gene are SQVTM and ANQGSEA. This CDR3 reads CSGSEGSDEQFF. The DNA for the CDR3 is TGCAGCGGGTCTGAGGGGAGCGATGAACAGTTCTTC.

The rearrangement links TRBV4-1 to TRBJ1-4; D ambiguous. V was pared by 2 bases and J by 7 bases, with 11 bases between. The CDR3 covers 14 residues. Germline CDR1 reads MGHRA; CDR2 reads YSYEKL. The CDR3, as DNA: TGCGCCAGCAGCCAACGAGAGGGTTTTGAAAAACTGTTTTTT. Translating it yields CASSQREGFEKLFF.

The V gene is TRBV3-1, the J gene TRBJ1-1; D might be TRBD1 (6 bases). V lost 4 bases and J lost 8, with 17 bases in between. This CDR3 spans 14 amino acids. Germline V gene lookup returns CDR1 LGHDT and CDR2 YNNKEL (reference sequence). The CDR3 here is CASSPSPGAWEAFF. The CDR3 DNA sequence: TGTGCCAGCAGCCCCTCCCCAGGGGCTTGGGAAGCTTTCTTT.

The CDR3 sequence: CASSSLGTGGVYSYEQYF. CDR3 nucleotide sequence: TGTGCCAGCAGTTCTCTAGGGACAGGGGGCGTCTATTCCTACGAGCAGTACTTC. The chain carries TRBV28 and TRBJ2-7, with 12 bases matching TRBD1. The CDR3 extends over 18 amino acids. Germline CDR1 MDHEN, CDR2 SYDVKM. The V gene end was trimmed by 4 bases and the J gene end by 1 base; junction bases not matched to a gene: 11. Variable domain in full (rest from reference TRBV28 and TRBJ2-7): DVKVTQSSRYLVKRTGEKVFLECVQDMDHENMFWYRQDPGLGLRLIYFSYDVKMKEKGDIPEGYSVSREKKERFSLILESASTNQTSMYLCASSSLGTGGVYSYEQYFGPGTRLTVT.

The rearrangement uses TRBV28 and TRBJ2-2; D is unclear. This CDR3 spans 14 amino acids. With 2 bases removed from V and 3 bases from J, the gap between germline ends came to 7 bases. Germline CDR1 is MDHEN and CDR2 is SYDVKM. CDR3: CASSLQRYTGELFF. The CDR3, as DNA: TGTGCCAGCAGTTTACAGAGATACACCGGGGAGCTGTTTTTT. The full variable domain, completed using reference TRBV28 and TRBJ2-2, is DVKVTQSSRYLVKRTGEKVFLECVQDMDHENMFWYRQDPGLGLRLIYFSYDVKMKEKGDIPEGYSVSREKKERFSLILESASTNQTSMYLCASSLQRYTGELFFGEGSRLTVL.

The sample holds many counts of this clonotype. J is TRBJ2-3 and V is TRBV7-2; D unclear. Trimming cost V 0 bases and J 11 bases, with 9 bases left between them. Per the germline V gene, CDR1 is SGHTA and CDR2 is FQGNSA. The CDR3 covers 12 residues. The CDR3 sequence is CASSLARMEQYF. The CDR3 DNA sequence: TGTGCCAGCAGCTTAGCCAGGATGGAGCAGTATTTT.

The rearrangement joins TRBV10-1 to TRBJ2-5; 8 bases fit TRBD1. Per the germline V gene, CDR1 is WNHNN and CDR2 is SYGVQD (reference sequence). The CDR3 runs 14 residues. The ends lost 3 bases at V and 5 bases at J; junction bases unmatched: 5. CDR3 DNA: TGCGCCAGCAGTGATCAGGGGGCAGCGGAGACCCAGTACTTC. It encodes CASSDQGAAETQYF.

V and J are TRBV9 and TRBJ1-2; the D is unclear. Deletions cut 4 bases from V and 7 bases from J, with 14 bases between. Germline lookup yields CDR1 SGDLS and CDR2 YYNGEE. The length of the CDR3 is 13 residues. CDR3 bases: TGTGCCAGCAGCCCCGGGATATACGGTGGCTACACCTTC. It specifies CASSPGIYGGYTF.

The chain joins TRBV20-1 to TRBJ2-5, with D unresolved. The CDR3 loop spans 12 amino acids. V dropped 0 bases and J dropped 5 bases, with 7 bases sitting between them. CDR1 is DFQATT and CDR2 is SNEGSKA in the germline V gene (reference sequence). CDR3 sequence (DNA): TGCAGTGCTAGAGATGTCGGGGAGACCCAGTACTTC. This sequence encodes CSARDVGETQYF.

In this sample, this clonotype turned up a few times. This chain uses TRBV20-1 with TRBJ2-5, with D tentatively TRBD1 (6 bases). Germline loops: CDR1 DFQATT, CDR2 SNEGSKA (reference sequence). This CDR3 region has 15 residues. V dropped 5 bases and J dropped 1 base, with 17 bases sitting between them. CDR3 nucleotides: TGCAGTGCTCAACAGACAGGAGACTTCCAAGAGACCCAGTACTTC. Encoded protein: CSAQQTGDFQETQYF.

This clonotype was seen a handful of times. This chain uses TRBV28 with TRBJ1-5, with D perhaps matching TRBD1 (5 bases). Germline V gene sequence: CDR1 MDHEN, CDR2 SYDVKM. V shed 8 bases and J shed 6 bases, with 14 bases lying between them. The CDR3 is made up of 13 amino acids. The CDR3 loop reads CASGESGGQPQHF. CDR3 coding DNA: TGTGCCAGCGGAGAATCGGGGGGTCAGCCCCAGCATTTT.

V is TRBV4-2 and J is TRBJ1-6; D is possibly TRBD1 (5 bases). Germline-derived CDR1 and CDR2 are LGHNA and YNFKEQ. The CDR3 extends over 15 amino acids. V was shortened by 0 bases and J by 7 bases, with 10 bases between the two germline ends. The CDR3 protein is CASSQEGGLNSPLHF. The CDR3 DNA reads as TGTGCCAGCAGCCAAGAGGGGGGGTTGAATTCACCCCTCCACTTT.

This CDR3 is CASKRSSGGADTQYF. CDR3 nucleotide sequence: TGTGCCAGCAAAAGGTCGTCCGGGGGGGCAGATACGCAGTATTTT. J is TRBJ2-3 and V is TRBV21-1; TRBD1 was called by the table and not checked on the DNA. TRBV21-1 is reported as a pseudogene. CDR3 length equals 15 residues.

This clonotype was detected a few times. The V and J genes are TRBV27 and TRBJ2-7, with D unresolved. The CDR3 contains 15 residues. Germline CDR1 reads MNHEY; CDR2 reads SMNVEV (reference sequence). V was clipped by 3 bases and J by 5 bases, with 17 bases between them. This CDR3 is CASSFQGLTLNEQYF. DNA of the CDR3: TGTGCCAGCAGTTTTCAAGGGCTGACATTGAACGAGCAGTACTTC.

This chain joins TRBV28 and TRBJ2-3, with 8 bases lining up with TRBD1. Germline V gene data show CDR1 as MDHEN and CDR2 as SYDVKM. This CDR3 region has 14 residues. V was pared by 6 bases and J by 5 bases, with 7 bases of the junction left unmatched. CDR3 DNA sequence: TGTGCCAGCAGACCCCAGGGGGCGCAAGATACGCAGTATTTT. Translated: CASRPQGAQDTQYF.

This clonotype has just a few counts. The CDR3: CASSISGTGGTDTQYF. The CDR3 DNA is TGTGCCAGCAGCATAAGCGGGACAGGGGGCACAGATACGCAGTATTTT. The chain recombines TRBV7-9 with TRBJ2-3, with 10 nucleotides matching TRBD1. This CDR3 comprises 16 residues. J was trimmed by 1 base and V by 5 bases; bases with no gene match: 6. Germline assignment: CDR1 SEHNR and CDR2 FQNEAQ (reference sequence).